This TCR beta chain was sequenced for a study of T cells in Graves' hyperthyroidism and ophthalmopathy. Overall study findings and caveats: Most expanded thyroid clonotypes above 0.001 also appeared in blood. Classification by a 13 V-J model distinguished ophthalmopathy from stable hyperthyroidism. The model made its ophthalmopathy prediction, and onset followed a median roughly 6.5 months later.

The investigators amplified TCR beta CDR3 regions from RNA transcripts. The TCR CDR3 first-round RT-PCR relied on the HTBI primer set. Using its own MiXCR run on the multiplex PCR reads, TCRdb lists one record per CDR3 protein. This table has hundreds of thousands of distinct CDR3 sequences, approximately 15% appearing once. PBMCs were derived from approximately 10 ml fresh peripheral blood. V lost 3 bases and J lost 5; bases outside the gene matches: 11. Germline CDR1 and CDR2: DFQATT and SNEGSKA (reference sequence). This CDR3 spans 15 amino acids. This clonotype showed up just a few times. What it binds is not known.

The material sequenced was blood. The chain recombines TRBV20-1 with TRBJ2-7, with 9 bases fitting TRBD2. The receptor was derived from a woman aged 40 to 49 with Graves' ophthalmopathy. CDR3 protein: CSASGGGGRAHEQYF. CDR3 sequence (DNA): TGCAGTGCTAGTGGGGGCGGCGGGAGGGCTCACGAGCAGTACTTC.